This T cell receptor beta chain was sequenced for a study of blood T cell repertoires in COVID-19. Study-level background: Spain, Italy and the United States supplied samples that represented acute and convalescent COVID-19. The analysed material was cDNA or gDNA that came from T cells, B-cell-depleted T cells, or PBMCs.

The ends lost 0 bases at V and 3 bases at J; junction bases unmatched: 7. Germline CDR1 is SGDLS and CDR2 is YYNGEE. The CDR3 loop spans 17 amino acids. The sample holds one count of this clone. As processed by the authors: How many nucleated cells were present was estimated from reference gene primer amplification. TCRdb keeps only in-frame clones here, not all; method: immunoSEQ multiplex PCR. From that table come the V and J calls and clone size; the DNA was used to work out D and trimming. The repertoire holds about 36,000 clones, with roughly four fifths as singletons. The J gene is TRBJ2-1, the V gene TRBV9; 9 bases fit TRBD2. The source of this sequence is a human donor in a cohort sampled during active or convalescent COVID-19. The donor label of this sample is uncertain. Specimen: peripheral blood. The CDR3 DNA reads TGTGCCAGCAGCGTAGAGGCTAGCGGGATTGTCTACAATGAGCAGTTCTTC. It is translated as CASSVEASGIVYNEQFF.